This T cell receptor beta chain was observed in a study of T cells in Graves' hyperthyroidism and ophthalmopathy. The CDR3 spans 15 residues. Trimming removed 4 bases at V and 2 bases at J, with 13 bases between. Per germline, CDR1 SGHRS and CDR2 YFSETQ. Regions amplified from RNA transcripts were the TCR beta CDR3 regions. When the TCR CDR3 underwent first-round RT-PCR, the HTBI primer set was used. Each CDR3 protein is one row after TCRdb ran MiXCR on the multiplex PCR reads. The table lists about 350,000 distinct CDR3 sequences, approximately 14% of them singletons. This clonotype was seen at least ten times.

This sequence was found in an older woman with Graves' ophthalmopathy. Sample: blood. The chain recombines TRBV5-1 with TRBJ2-1; D may correspond to TRBD1 or TRBD2 (6 bases each). The CDR3 DNA reads as TGCGCCAGCAGCCGGGGGCCGGGAGCCTACAATGAGCAGTTCTTC. Residues: CASSRGPGAYNEQFF. Combining the CDR3 with reference TRBV5-1 and TRBJ2-1 gives the whole variable domain KAGVTQTPRYLIKTRGQQVTLSCSPISGHRSVSWYQQTPGQGLQFLFEYFSETQRNKGNFPGRFSGRQFSNSRSEMNVSTLELGDSALYLCASSRGPGAYNEQFFGPGTRLTVL.